A selection of T cell receptor beta chains follows, all from one sample in a study of blood T cell repertoires in COVID-19. Repertoires were generated with immunoSEQ multiplex PCR, while TCRdb's copy carries only in-frame clones and drops some. This table holds more than 300,000 clones, around 87% found once. The sequenced sample was peripheral blood. These receptor sequences come from a woman younger than 45 with COVID-19, enrolled during active disease. Each CDR3 is given with its conserved first and last residue. The D gene is left open where the match is weak. Size tells how often a clone was seen (once, few, many) or the class of an expanded clone, and some rows leave it out.

v_call,cdr3_length,j_call,d_call,clone_size,cdr3_nt,cdr3_aa
TRBV5-1,15,TRBJ2-1,TRBD1,NA,TGCGCCAGCAGCTTACGGGACAGGAGCCACAATGAGCAGTTCTTC,CASSLRDRSHNEQFF
TRBV18,16,TRBJ2-1,NA,NA,TGTGCCAGCTCACCACCTCGGGACACCCGAGGCAATGAGCAGTTCTTC,CASSPPRDTRGNEQFF
TRBV7-2,13,TRBJ1-2,NA,NA,TGTGCCAGCAGCTCGACACGAATCTATGGCTACACCTTC,CASSSTRIYGYTF
TRBV30,15,TRBJ2-3,TRBD1,NA,TGTGCCTGGAGGTCCCGGGACAGGAGGGCAGATACGCAGTATTTT,CAWRSRDRRADTQYF
TRBV28,16,TRBJ2-5,TRBD1,NA,TGTGCCAGCAGATCAACCGGGACAGGGGAATTGGAGACCCAGTACTTC,CASRSTGTGELETQYF
TRBV21-1,13,TRBJ2-1,NA,NA,TGTGCCAGCCCCCAGCGGGGGGACAATGAGCAGTTCTTC,CASPQRGDNEQFF
TRBV6-5,12,TRBJ2-7,TRBD1,NA,TGTGCCAGCAGGACAGGGATAAGCGAGCAGTACTTC,CASRTGISEQYF
TRBV3-1/TRBV3-2,17,TRBJ2-1,TRBD2,NA,TGTGCCAGCAGCCAAATCTCCGGACTAGCGGGAGTTGGTGAGCAGTTCTTC,CASSQISGLAGVGEQFF
TRBV7-9,16,TRBJ2-7,NA,NA,TGTGCCAGCAGAGGCGACCCCGACAGGAACCCCTACGAGCAGTACTTC,CASRGDPDRNPYEQYF
TRBV4-1,17,TRBJ2-1,TRBD2,NA,TGCGCCAGCAGCACCCGGACTAGCGGGAGCCCTTGGGATGAGCAGTTCTTC,CASSTRTSGSPWDEQFF
TRBV9,15,TRBJ2-5,TRBD2,NA,TGTGCCAGCAGTGTAGCGGGAGGCGGTGGAGAGACCCAGTACTTC,CASSVAGGGGETQYF
TRBV18,14,TRBJ2-7,NA,NA,TGTGCCAGCTCACCCTCTCTACAGGGCGGCGAGCAGTACTTC,CASSPSLQGGEQYF
TRBV6-2/TRBV6-3,11,TRBJ2-1,NA,NA,TGTGCCAGCAGTCGAGGGTTTGAGCAGTTCTTC,CASSRGFEQFF
TRBV28,17,TRBJ1-5,NA,NA,TGTGCCAGCAGTACCTCCGGGACGGAGGGGAGCAATCAGCCCCAGCATTTT,CASSTSGTEGSNQPQHF
TRBV6-2/TRBV6-3,18,TRBJ2-7,NA,NA,TGTGCCAGCAGTTACCCATGGCCCCTCGGGACTGAATCCTACGAGCAGTACTTC,CASSYPWPLGTESYEQYF
TRBV6-5,14,TRBJ1-5,TRBD1,NA,TGTGCCAGCACCGACAGGGGAAGCAATCAGCCCCAGCATTTT,CASTDRGSNQPQHF
TRBV5-1,16,TRBJ1-3,NA,NA,TGCGCCAGCAGCGAAGGACTCCTAAGAAGTGGAAACACCATATATTTT,CASSEGLLRSGNTIYF
TRBV11-2,16,TRBJ2-5,TRBD1,NA,TGTGCCAGCAGCTTGAGGACAGGGAAGGAGCAAGAGACCCAGTACTTC,CASSLRTGKEQETQYF
TRBV9,14,TRBJ2-2,NA,NA,TGTGCCAGCAGCGTGGAGACAGGTCTGAGGGAGCTGTTTTTT,CASSVETGLRELFF
TRBV7-7,15,TRBJ2-2,NA,NA,TGTGCTAGCAGCCCACTCCCTCCAGGTTCCGGGGAGCTGTTTTTT,CASSPLPPGSGELFF
TRBV4-1,16,TRBJ2-7,TRBD2,NA,TGCGCCAGCAGCGAAAGGGCTGCGGGAGGAACCTACGAGCAGTACTTC,CASSERAAGGTYEQYF
TRBV11-1,15,TRBJ2-1,TRBD2,few,TGTGCCAGCAGCCCGGGACTAGCGATCGGCAATGAGCAGTTCTTC,CASSPGLAIGNEQFF
TRBV4-3,15,TRBJ2-5,NA,NA,TGCGCCAGCAGCCCATCAACCAGGGACCAAGAGACCCAGTACTTC,CASSPSTRDQETQYF
TRBV19,15,TRBJ1-1,TRBD1,NA,TGTGCCAGTTTCGACAGGGGGGGGGTGAACACTGAAGCTTTCTTT,CASFDRGGVNTEAFF
TRBV12-5,18,TRBJ2-3,NA,NA,TGTGCTAGTGGTTTGGTACCGGATGGGTGGACTTACACAGATACGCAGTATTTT,CASGLVPDGWTYTDTQYF
TRBV20-1,15,TRBJ1-5,NA,NA,TGCAGTGCTAGTGAGTCAGGCGTTAGCAATCAGCCCCAGCATTTT,CSASESGVSNQPQHF
TRBV28,14,TRBJ2-2,NA,NA,TGTGCCTCAGGGGCCCCTCGTAACACCGGGGAGCTGTTTTTT,CASGAPRNTGELFF
TRBV10-3,13,TRBJ1-1,NA,NA,TGTGCCATCAGTGCAGAATCTTTCACTGAAGCTTTCTTT,CAISAESFTEAFF
TRBV19,15,TRBJ2-5,TRBD2,NA,TGTGCCAGTAGTATAACTAGCGGGTCCGTAGAGACCCAGTACTTC,CASSITSGSVETQYF
TRBV10-1,16,TRBJ2-5,NA,NA,TGCGCCAGCAGTGAGTCACAGCTGGGTCGCCAAGAGACCCAGTACTTC,CASSESQLGRQETQYF
TRBV28,16,TRBJ2-7,NA,NA,TGTGCCAGCAGTCCCTCGGGGGCGGGAGTTGGGCACGAGCAGTACTTC,CASSPSGAGVGHEQYF
TRBV6-2/TRBV6-3,14,TRBJ2-2,NA,NA,TGTGCCAGCAGTCCGTTAGCGGCCACCGGGGAGCTGTTTTTT,CASSPLAATGELFF
TRBV27,14,TRBJ2-7,NA,NA,TGTGCCAGCAGTTTAGGGAGGCGCTTCTACGAGCAGTACTTC,CASSLGRRFYEQYF
TRBV5-1,13,TRBJ2-7,NA,NA,TGCGCCAGCAGCCGGGAGCGATCTTACGAGCAGTACTTC,CASSRERSYEQYF
TRBV7-2,15,TRBJ2-7,NA,NA,TGTGCCAGCAGCTTAGCCCCAAGTCTAGTCTACGAGCAGTACTTC,CASSLAPSLVYEQYF
TRBV7-9,15,TRBJ1-3,NA,NA,TGTGCCAGCAGCCCGAGCGGGTACTCTGGAAACACCATATATTTT,CASSPSGYSGNTIYF